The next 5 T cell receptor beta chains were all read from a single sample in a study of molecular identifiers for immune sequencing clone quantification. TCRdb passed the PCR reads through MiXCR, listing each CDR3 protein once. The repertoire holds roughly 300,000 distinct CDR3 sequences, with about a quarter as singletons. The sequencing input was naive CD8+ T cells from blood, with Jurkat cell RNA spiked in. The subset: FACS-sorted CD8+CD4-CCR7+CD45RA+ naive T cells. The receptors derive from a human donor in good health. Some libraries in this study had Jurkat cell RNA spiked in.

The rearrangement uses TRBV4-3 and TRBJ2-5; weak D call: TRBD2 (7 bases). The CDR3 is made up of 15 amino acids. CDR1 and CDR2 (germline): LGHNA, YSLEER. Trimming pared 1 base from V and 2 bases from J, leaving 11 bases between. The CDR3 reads CASSQGGGPQETQYF. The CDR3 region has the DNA TGCGCCAGCAGCCAAGGCGGGGGCCCACAAGAGACCCAGTACTTC.

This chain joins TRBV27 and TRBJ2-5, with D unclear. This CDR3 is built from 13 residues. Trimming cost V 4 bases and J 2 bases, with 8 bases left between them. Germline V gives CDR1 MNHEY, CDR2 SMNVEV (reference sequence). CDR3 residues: CASSSQSQETQYF. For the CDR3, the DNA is TGTGCCAGCAGTTCCCAATCTCAAGAGACCCAGTACTTC.

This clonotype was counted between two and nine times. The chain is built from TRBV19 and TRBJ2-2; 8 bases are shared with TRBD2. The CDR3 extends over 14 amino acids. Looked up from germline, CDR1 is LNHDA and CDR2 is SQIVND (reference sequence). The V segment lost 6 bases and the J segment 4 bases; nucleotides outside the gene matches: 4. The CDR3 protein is CASRAGGLTGELFF. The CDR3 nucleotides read TGTGCCAGTAGGGCGGGGGGCCTCACCGGGGAGCTGTTTTTT.

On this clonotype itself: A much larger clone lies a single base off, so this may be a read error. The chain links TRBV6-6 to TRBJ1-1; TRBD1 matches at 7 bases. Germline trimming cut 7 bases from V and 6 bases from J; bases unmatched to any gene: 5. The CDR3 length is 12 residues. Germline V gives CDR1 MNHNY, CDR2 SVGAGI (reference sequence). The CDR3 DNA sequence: TGTGCCAGCATCCCAACAGGGGCTGAAGCTTTCTTT. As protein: CASIPTGAEAFF.

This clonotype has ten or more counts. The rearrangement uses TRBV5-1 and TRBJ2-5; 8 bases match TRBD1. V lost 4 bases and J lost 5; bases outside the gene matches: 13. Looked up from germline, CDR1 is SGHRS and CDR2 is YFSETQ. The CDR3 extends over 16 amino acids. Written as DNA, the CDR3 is TGCGCCAGCAGCGCCATCGGGACAGGTCTGGGGGAGACCCAGTACTTC. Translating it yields CASSAIGTGLGETQYF.